These T cell receptor beta chains were read from a single sample in a study of control samples from healthy donors and cancer patients. Only in-frame clones appear in the TCRdb table, and some are missing; sequencing was by immunoSEQ multiplex PCR. The repertoire consists of 100,000 to 150,000 clones, with roughly 84% occurring once and the leading ten covering 1.5% to 2%. The source material was blood. All receptors come from a man aged 18 to 30 in good health. The CDR3 runs from the conserved cysteine through the conserved F or W. A D gene is named only where the DNA matches it firmly. Clone sizes are given selectively: once, few, many, or a class where the clone is expanded.

abundance	d_gene	v_gene	j_gene	len	CDR3nt	CDR3aa
NA	NA	TRBV24-1	TRBJ2-1	14	TGTGCCACCAGTGATTTGGGTCTCATCAATGAGCAGTTCTTC	CATSDLGLINEQFF
NA	TRBD2	TRBV11-3	TRBJ2-7	13	TGTGCCAGCAGCTTTCAGAGCGGGACCGAGCAGTACTTC	CASSFQSGTEQYF
once	TRBD1	TRBV29-1	TRBJ2-5	13	TGCAGCGTCGTCCAGGGGGCTGAAGAGACCCAGTACTTC	CSVVQGAEETQYF
NA	TRBD1	TRBV10-2	TRBJ1-2	14	TGCGCCAGCAGGTCCGGGACAGGGTATTATGGCTACACCTTC	CASRSGTGYYGYTF
NA	NA	TRBV7-9	TRBJ2-4	14	TGTGCCAGCAGCTCAAGGGCAGGGGCAGACATTCAGTACTTC	CASSSRAGADIQYF
NA	NA	TRBV11-2	TRBJ2-5	11	TGTGCCAGCAGCATCCAGGAGACCCAGTACTTC	CASSIQETQYF
NA	NA	TRBV30	TRBJ1-1	16	TGTGCCTGGAGAGAACTTTGGAGGCCTCAGAACACTGAAGCTTTCTTT	CAWRELWRPQNTEAFF
NA	NA	TRBV14	TRBJ2-3	17	TGTGCCAGCAGCCAAGACTTTGCGGCAGCTAGATGGGATACGCAGTATTTT	CASSQDFAAARWDTQYF
few	TRBD2	TRBV12-5	TRBJ2-2	15	TGTGCTAGTACTTTGTCTTCGGGGGGTGGCCGGGAGCTGTTTTTT	CASTLSSGGGRELFF
NA	NA	TRBV11-2	TRBJ1-4	16	TGTGCCAGCAGCGCCTTAACAGGGAGGGGTAATGAAAAACTGTTTTTT	CASSALTGRGNEKLFF
NA	NA	TRBV5-4	TRBJ1-1	15	TGTGCCAGCAGTCAATCCACGACAGGCTCCACTGAAGCTTTCTTT	CASSQSTTGSTEAFF
few	TRBD2	TRBV5-1	TRBJ2-1	14	TGCGCCAGCAGCCCGGGAGGGGGGAGCGATGAGCAGTTCTTC	CASSPGGGSDEQFF
NA	TRBD2	TRBV27	TRBJ2-7	13	TGTGCCAGTAAAAGCGGGATTGCATACGAGCAGTACTTC	CASKSGIAYEQYF
few	NA	TRBV11-1	TRBJ2-2	15	TGTGCCAGCAGCACACGACAAACGAACACCGGGGAGCTGTTTTTT	CASSTRQTNTGELFF
NA	NA	TRBV5-1	TRBJ2-5	14	TGCGCCAGCAGACCAGGGACCCTAGGAGAGACCCAGTACTTC	CASRPGTLGETQYF
NA	NA	TRBV9	TRBJ1-1	13	TGTGCCAGCAGCCCCGGGCCGAACACTGAAGCTTTCTTT	CASSPGPNTEAFF
NA	NA	TRBV6-5	TRBJ2-7	12	TGTGCCAGTTGCTACGGTCGTGCCGAGCAGTACTTC	CASCYGRAEQYF
NA	NA	TRBV2	TRBJ1-4	15	TGTGCCAGCCTCAAAACGGGGGCAACTAATGAAAAACTGTTTTTT	CASLKTGATNEKLFF
NA	TRBD2	TRBV2	TRBJ2-1	12	TGTGCCAGCATTAAATCCGGGACTAGCCACTTCTTC	CASIKSGTSHFF
NA	TRBD1	TRBV10-3	TRBJ1-5	16	TGTGCCATCAGTGAGATCGCGGGGACAGCTAATCAGCCCCAGCATTTT	CAISEIAGTANQPQHF
NA	NA	TRBV6-5	TRBJ1-1	13	TGTGCCAGCAGACCCGGCGGGGGGGCTAAAGCTTTCTTT	CASRPGGGAKAFF
few	NA	TRBV7-2	TRBJ1-1	14	TGTGCCAGCAGCTCCGTGTCAGGGAACACTGAAGCTTTCTTT	CASSSVSGNTEAFF
NA	NA	TRBV3-1/TRBV3-2	TRBJ1-2	13	TGTGCCAGCAGCCTGAAGGGTTTCTATGGCTACACCTTC	CASSLKGFYGYTF
once	NA	TRBV3-1/TRBV3-2	TRBJ1-2	13	TGTGCCAGCAGCCAAGACCCTCTCGGAGGCTACACCTTC	CASSQDPLGGYTF
NA	TRBD1	TRBV19	TRBJ1-2	16	TGTGCCAGTAGTATAGCCGGGACAGGGGGCGCAGGTGGCTACACCTTC	CASSIAGTGGAGGYTF
once	TRBD2	TRBV11-3	TRBJ2-1	20	TGTGCCAGCAGCTTAGATCCGGGGGGTGGGTACCTCGTAGGCCGGAATGAGCAGTTCTTC	CASSLDPGGGYLVGRNEQFF
once	NA	TRBV24-1	TRBJ2-2	14	TGTGCCACCAGTCACAGTGCAAACACCGGGGAGCTGTTTTTT	CATSHSANTGELFF
NA	TRBD2	TRBV19	TRBJ2-3	19	TGTGCCAGTAGTATCGGGACTAGCGGGAGGGTTATGCAGACAGATACGCAGTATTTT	CASSIGTSGRVMQTDTQYF
NA	NA	TRBV10-3	TRBJ1-1	16	TGTGCCATCAGTACAACCGGGACAACCATGAACACTGAAGCTTTCTTT	CAISTTGTTMNTEAFF
NA	TRBD1	TRBV7-9	TRBJ1-1	19	TGTGCCAGCAGCCTAGACACAGACAGGGGGCCCAACATGAACACTGAAGCTTTCTTT	CASSLDTDRGPNMNTEAFF